This T cell receptor (beta chain) was obtained from a study of T cells in localized non-small cell lung cancer. Findings and limits, study-wide: Adjacent lung was found to contain a median roughly 60 of the top 100 tumor clones.

V gave up 6 bases and J gave up 3 bases; unmatched junction bases: 6. CDR1 GTSNPN and CDR2 SVGIG come from the germline V gene (reference sequence). The CDR3 sequence is 13 residues long. TCRdb keeps only in-frame clones here, not all; method: immunoSEQ multiplex PCR. The sample gives tens of thousands of clones, around 84% of which show up once; 9.5% is in the top ten. On this clone itself: Its antigen is undetermined.

The rearrangement links TRBV30 to TRBJ1-1; 8 nucleotides agree with TRBD1. The sample was peripheral blood, taken before any cancer treatment. The TCR originated in a female donor older than 55 with stage I lung adenocarcinoma. The CDR3 reads CACGQGGDTEAFF. In DNA form, the CDR3 reads TGTGCCTGCGGACAGGGCGGCGACACTGAAGCTTTCTTT.